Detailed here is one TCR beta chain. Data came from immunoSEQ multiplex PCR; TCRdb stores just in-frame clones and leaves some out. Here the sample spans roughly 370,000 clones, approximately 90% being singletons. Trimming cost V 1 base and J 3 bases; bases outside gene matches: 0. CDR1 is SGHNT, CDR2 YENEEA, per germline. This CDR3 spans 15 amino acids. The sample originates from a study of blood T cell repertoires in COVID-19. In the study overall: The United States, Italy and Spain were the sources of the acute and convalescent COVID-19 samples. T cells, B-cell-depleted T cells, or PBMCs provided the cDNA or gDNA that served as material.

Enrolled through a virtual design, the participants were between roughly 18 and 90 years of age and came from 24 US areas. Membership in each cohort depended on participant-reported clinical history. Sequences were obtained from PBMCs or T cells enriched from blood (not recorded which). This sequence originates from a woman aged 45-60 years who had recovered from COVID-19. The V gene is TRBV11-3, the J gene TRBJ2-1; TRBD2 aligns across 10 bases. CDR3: CASSLVAGGYNEQFF. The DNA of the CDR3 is TGTGCCAGCAGCTTAGTAGCGGGGGGCTACAATGAGCAGTTCTTC.